Following are 20 T cell receptor beta chains from one sample sequenced in a study of technical replicates of blood from a handful of donors. Assay: immunoSEQ multiplex PCR; the TCRdb copy retains only in-frame clones and omits some. The repertoire holds roughly 87,000 clones, roughly 90% seen once, with roughly 0.4% in the top ten. Sequencing was performed on T cells isolated from PBMCs. These receptors were collected from a human donor in good health.

A few counts support this clone. The chain combines TRBV7-9 with TRBJ1-1, with D hard to call. V dropped 5 bases and J dropped 3 bases, with 10 bases sitting between them. Germline CDR1 is SEHNR and CDR2 is FQNEAQ (reference sequence). The CDR3 consists of 13 residues. The DNA for the CDR3 is TGTGCCAGCAGCCCTCCGGACTACACTGAAGCTTTCTTT. Residues: CASSPPDYTEAFF. The whole variable domain, remainder taken from reference TRBV7-9 and TRBJ1-1, is DTGVSQNPRHKITKRGQNVTFRCDPISEHNRLYWYRQTLGQGPEFLTYFQNEAQLEKSRLLSDRFSAERPKGSFSTLEIQRTEQGDSAMYLCASSPPDYTEAFFGQGTRLTVV.

This clone has more than one count but fewer than ten. The chain joins TRBV19 to TRBJ1-5; 9 positions match TRBD1. CDR1 and CDR2 (germline): LNHDA, SQIVND (reference sequence). The CDR3 sequence is 17 residues long. The ends lost 5 bases at V and 4 bases at J; junction bases unmatched: 12. In DNA form, the CDR3 reads TGTGCCAGTAGTCTCACCTTCTCCGGGACAGGGAATCAGCCCCAGCATTTT. It translates to CASSLTFSGTGNQPQHF. Drawing the rest from reference TRBV19 and TRBJ1-5, the complete variable domain is DGGITQSPKYLFRKEGQNVTLSCEQNLNHDAMYWYRQDPGQGLRLIYYSQIVNDFQKGDIAEGYSVSREKKESFPLTVTSAQKNPTAFYLCASSLTFSGTGNQPQHFGDGTRLSIL.

V usage is TRBV6-5 and J usage is TRBJ1-1; 8 nucleotides agree with TRBD1. The V gene end was trimmed by 4 bases and the J gene end by 8 bases; junction bases not matched to a gene: 3. The CDR3 consists of 12 residues. Per the germline V gene, CDR1 is MNHEY and CDR2 is SVGAGI. The CDR3 loop reads CASSLDREEAFF. For the CDR3, the DNA is TGTGCCAGCAGTTTGGACAGGGAAGAAGCTTTCTTT.

This clone was observed a single time. The chain joins TRBV7-3 to TRBJ1-2; maybe TRBD1 (6 bases). This CDR3 comprises 14 residues. Trimming pared 4 bases from V and 4 bases from J, leaving 13 bases between. Germline lookup yields CDR1 SGHTA and CDR2 FQGTGA. The CDR3 region has the DNA TGTGCCAGCAGCTCCGGACAGAGAGGCTATGGCTACACCTTC. This translates into CASSSGQRGYGYTF.

The chain uses TRBV27 and TRBJ1-5; a weak D match, TRBD1 (5 bases). This CDR3 comprises 13 residues. Germline values: CDR1 MNHEY, CDR2 SMNVEV (reference sequence). Trimming took off 4 bases at V and 6 bases at J, with 10 bases between the two ends. The CDR3 reads CASSSGFVQPQHF. The DNA of the CDR3 is TGTGCCAGCAGTTCAGGGTTCGTTCAGCCCCAGCATTTT.

The rearrangement links TRBV21-1 to TRBJ2-7; the table's TRBD1 call for D was not verified on the DNA. TRBV21-1 is annotated as a pseudogene. This CDR3 is 17 amino acids long. The CDR3 sequence is CASSKLFRGHHFYEQYF. The DNA of the CDR3 is TGTGCCAGCAGCAAATTATTCCGGGGACACCACTTCTACGAGCAGTACTTC.

J is TRBJ1-3 and V is TRBV5-1; D may be TRBD1 (6 bases). V was shortened by 0 bases and J by 4 bases, with 11 bases between the two germline ends. The CDR3 runs 15 residues. Germline V gene lookup returns CDR1 SGHRS and CDR2 YFSETQ. CDR3: CASSLATGTGNTIYF. In DNA, the CDR3 is TGCGCCAGCAGCTTGGCCACAGGGACGGGAAACACCATATATTTT.

This clone was detected only once. This rearrangement joins TRBV9 to TRBJ2-4, with D uncertain. The length of the CDR3 is 15 residues. Germline-derived CDR1 and CDR2 are SGDLS and YYNGEE. V lost 1 base, J lost 8 bases, and 16 bases lay in between. CDR3 sequence: CASSVSWSPADIQYF. DNA for the CDR3: TGTGCCAGCAGCGTATCCTGGAGCCCAGCAGACATTCAGTACTTC.

CDR3 residues: CASSSDSGSFYEQYF. The CDR3 DNA is TGTGCCAGCAGCTCGGATAGCGGGAGCTTTTACGAGCAGTACTTC. V and J are TRBV7-2 and TRBJ2-7; 9 bases line up with TRBD2. Germline trimming cut 4 bases from V and 4 bases from J; bases unmatched to any gene: 8. Germline V lookup: CDR1 SGHTA, CDR2 FQGNSA. The CDR3 covers 15 residues.

V gene TRBV30 combines with J gene TRBJ1-3, with D tentatively TRBD1 (6 bases). The germline V gene encodes CDR1 GTSNPN and CDR2 SVGIG (reference sequence). CDR3 length: 14 residues. The ends were cut back, 4 bases at V and 8 bases at J, with 18 bases in the middle. CDR3 region: CAWTDSKYLYTIYF. In DNA form, the CDR3 reads TGTGCCTGGACGGACAGCAAATACCTTTACACCATATATTTT.

This chain links TRBV2 with TRBJ2-2; tentative D call: TRBD2 (7 bases). The CDR3 extends over 15 amino acids. Germline CDR1 reads SNHLY; CDR2 reads FYNNEI. V was clipped by 3 bases and J by 3 bases, with 11 bases between them. CDR3 protein: CASSDKGGYTGELFF. Written as DNA, the CDR3 is TGTGCCAGCAGTGATAAGGGGGGGTACACCGGGGAGCTGTTTTTT.

This chain's CDR3 is CASSQGHQNTEAFF. The DNA of the CDR3 is TGTGCCAGCAGCCAAGGACATCAGAACACTGAAGCTTTCTTT. V gene TRBV11-2 combines with J gene TRBJ1-1; weak D call: TRBD1 (5 bases). Germline V gene data show CDR1 as SGHAT and CDR2 as FQNNGV. The CDR3 extends over 14 amino acids. Trimming stripped 5 bases from V and 1 base from J, with 11 bases between.

The chain has TRBV6-5 and TRBJ1-5; D may be TRBD1 (5 bases). CDR1 MNHEY and CDR2 SVGAGI come from the germline V gene. Trimming took 2 bases from V and 0 from J, leaving 5 bases between them. The CDR3 is 14 residues long. CDR3 in amino acids: CASSYRGSNQPQHF. The CDR3 bases are TGTGCCAGCAGTTACAGGGGTAGCAATCAGCCCCAGCATTTT.

The chain links TRBV11-2 to TRBJ1-2; D is possibly TRBD1 (5 bases). Germline CDR1 reads SGHAT; CDR2 reads FQNNGV. Trimming took 2 bases from V and 3 from J, leaving 10 bases between them. The CDR3 spans 14 residues. CDR3 amino acids: CASSLIRTYYGYTF. For the CDR3, the DNA is TGTGCCAGCAGCTTAATAAGGACATACTATGGCTACACCTTC.

This chain joins TRBV28 and TRBJ2-2; possible D gene TRBD2, 5 bases. This CDR3 contains 15 residues. With 3 bases removed from V and 6 bases from J, the gap between germline ends came to 14 bases. The germline gives CDR1 MDHEN, CDR2 SYDVKM. CDR3 in DNA: TGTGCCAGCAGTTTCCGGGCGCGGGCGGCCGGGGAGCTGTTTTTT. The encoded protein is CASSFRARAAGELFF.

The genes are TRBV10-3 and TRBJ2-5; maybe TRBD2 (5 bases). Germline V gene data show CDR1 as ENHRY and CDR2 as SYGVKD. This CDR3 spans 14 amino acids. With 3 bases removed from V and 4 bases from J, the gap between germline ends came to 12 bases. The DNA for the CDR3 is TGTGCCATCAGTGATGGTATGGGGAGAGAGACCCAGTACTTC. This translates into CAISDGMGRETQYF.

The rearrangement uses TRBV2 and TRBJ1-1; D gene unclear. Germline V gene data show CDR1 as SNHLY and CDR2 as FYNNEI. V shed 3 bases and J shed 2 bases, with 13 bases lying between them. The CDR3 contains 15 residues. The CDR3 loop is CASSEDRGLNTEAFF. CDR3 bases: TGTGCCAGCAGTGAGGATCGGGGTTTAAACACTGAAGCTTTCTTT.

The rearrangement uses TRBV2 and TRBJ1-2; 9 bases map to TRBD1. The V gene end was trimmed by 7 bases and the J gene end by 4 bases; junction bases not matched to a gene: 7. Germline assignment: CDR1 SNHLY and CDR2 FYNNEI. The CDR3 is 14 residues long. The CDR3 coding sequence is TGTGCCAGCACCGGGACAGGGCTATCCTATGGCTACACCTTC. Its protein is CASTGTGLSYGYTF. Complete variable domain (other parts from reference TRBV2 and TRBJ1-2): EPEVTQTPSHQVTQMGQEVILRCVPISNHLYFYWYRQILGQKVEFLVSFYNNEISEKSEIFDDQFSVERPDGSNFTLKIRSTKLEDSAMYFCASTGTGLSYGYTFGSGTRLTVV.

This chain joins TRBV10-2 and TRBJ1-2, with no clear D. The CDR3 is 14 residues long. Germline-derived CDR1 and CDR2 are WSHSY and SAAADI. V lost 5 bases and J 3 bases, leaving 13 bases between the germline ends. CDR3 in DNA: TGCGCCAGCAGTACACCCTGGCTTGACTATGGCTACACCTTC. Amino acids: CASSTPWLDYGYTF.

This chain uses TRBV30 with TRBJ1-3; the match to TRBD1 covers 8 bases. The CDR3 sequence is 14 residues long. The germline V gene has CDR1 GTSNPN and CDR2 SVGIG (reference sequence). J lost 0 bases, V lost 8 bases, and 6 bases had no gene match. CDR3 DNA: TGTGCCAGAACACAGGGGGGCTCTGGAAACACCATATATTTT. Translation gives CARTQGGSGNTIYF.